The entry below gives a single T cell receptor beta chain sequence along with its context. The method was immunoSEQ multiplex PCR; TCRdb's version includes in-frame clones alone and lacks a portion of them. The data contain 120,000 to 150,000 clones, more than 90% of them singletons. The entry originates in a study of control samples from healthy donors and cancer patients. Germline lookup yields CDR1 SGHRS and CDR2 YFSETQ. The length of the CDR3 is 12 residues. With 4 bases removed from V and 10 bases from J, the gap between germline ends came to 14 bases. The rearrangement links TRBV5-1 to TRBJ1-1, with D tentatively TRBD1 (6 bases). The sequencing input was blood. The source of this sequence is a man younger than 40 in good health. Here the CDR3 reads CASSDGGLGAFF. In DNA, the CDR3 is TGCGCCAGCAGCGACGGGGGCCTCGGAGCTTTCTTT.